These T cell receptor beta chains were read from a single sample in a study of radiotherapy plus CTLA-4 blockade in lung cancer. Clones were read by immunoSEQ multiplex PCR, and TCRdb kept only the in-frame ones, dropping some. In the table there are about 88,000 clones, about two thirds of which are singletons. The sample here was peripheral blood, taken from a patient treated with radiotherapy plus ipilimumab. The receptors stem from a human donor with non-small cell lung cancer that progressed on radiotherapy plus ipilimumab. Both conserved end residues are part of each CDR3. A D gene is named only where the DNA matches it firmly. Clone size is shown for a subset of rows, as once, few, many or a class of expanded clone.

.	TRBV9	TRBJ1-2	.	TGTGCCAGCAGCCCCGGACCCAACTATGGCTACACCTTC	CASSPGPNYGYTF
.	TRBV5-4	TRBJ2-3	.	TGTGCCAGCAGCAGCCGGGACACCAGCACAGATACGCAGTATTTT	CASSSRDTSTDTQYF
few	TRBV4-1	TRBJ1-2	TRBD1	TGCGCCAGCAGCCAAGCCGGGACAGCAACTAACTATGGCTACACCTTC	CASSQAGTATNYGYTF
.	TRBV6-1	TRBJ2-7	TRBD1	TGTGCCAGCAGTGACAGGGGGATCTCCTACGAGCAGTACTTC	CASSDRGISYEQYF
once	TRBV27	TRBJ2-1	TRBD2	TGTGCCAGCAGTCCCCGAGGTGTGACTAGCGGGGTAGTTCTCTTAAGCTCCTACAATGAGCAGTTCTTC	CASSPRGVTSGVVLLSSYNEQFF
.	TRBV4-3	TRBJ2-2	TRBD2	TGCGCCAGCAGCCAAGATGTTCATAGCGGGGGGGCCCGGGAGCTGTTTTTT	CASSQDVHSGGARELFF
.	TRBV9	TRBJ2-1	TRBD2	TGTGCCAGCAGCCTCCAAGCGGGGTTCAATGAGCAGTTCTTC	CASSLQAGFNEQFF
.	TRBV5-1	TRBJ1-2	.	TGCGCCAGCAGCTTGGAAGCCAGGGGTGGTGGCTACACCTTC	CASSLEARGGGYTF
.	TRBV2	TRBJ2-3	.	TGTGCCAGCAGTTGGGAAACGGGGACAGATACGCAGTATTTT	CASSWETGTDTQYF
.	TRBV7-3	TRBJ1-2	.	TGTGCCAGCAGCTTAGATGTCGTAACGGGCTATGGCTACACCTTC	CASSLDVVTGYGYTF
.	TRBV2	TRBJ2-7	TRBD2	TGTGCCAGCAGTGACCCGGGAGGTTCCTTCGGGCAGTACTTC	CASSDPGGSFGQYF
.	TRBV5-4	TRBJ2-3	TRBD2	TGTGCCAGCAGCCTTGGACTAGCGGGGGCCCTTAGCACAGATACGCAGTATTTT	CASSLGLAGALSTDTQYF
once	TRBV7-8	TRBJ2-3	.	TGTGCCAGCAGCTTCCGGGACAGCACAGATACGCAGTATTTT	CASSFRDSTDTQYF
.	TRBV19	TRBJ1-5	.	TGTGCCAGTAGTATAGCCCTTCATCAGCCCCAGCATTTT	CASSIALHQPQHF
.	TRBV30	TRBJ1-5	.	TGTGCCTGGAGCCCAAGGGGAAATGGCAATCAGCCCCAGCATTTT	CAWSPRGNGNQPQHF
.	TRBV19	TRBJ2-3	TRBD2	TGTGCCAGTAGTATCGGGCGCGGGGGTCAATCCACAGATACGCAGTATTTT	CASSIGRGGQSTDTQYF
few	TRBV2	TRBJ1-5	TRBD1	TGTGCCAGCAGACAGGGGGAGGATCAGCCCCAGCATTTT	CASRQGEDQPQHF
.	TRBV5-1	TRBJ2-2	.	TGCGCCAGCAGCTTGGTATCGGGAAGGGCCGGGGAGCTGTTTTTT	CASSLVSGRAGELFF
.	TRBV6-1	TRBJ2-3	.	TGTGCCAGCAGCGAATCGGGGCCGGGGGCAGATACGCAGTATTTT	CASSESGPGADTQYF
.	TRBV28	TRBJ2-1	.	TGTGCCAGCAGTACCTTCGAGAGTCTATCTTCTTACAATGAGCAGTTCTTC	CASSTFESLSSYNEQFF
.	TRBV2	TRBJ2-3	.	TGTGCCAGCAGCCCAGGGGCTCATAGCACAGATACGCAGTATTTT	CASSPGAHSTDTQYF
.	TRBV7-9	TRBJ1-2	.	TGTGCCAGCAGCAGCGGGGGCCAGGGGAATGGCTACACCTTC	CASSSGGQGNGYTF
.	TRBV7-2	TRBJ2-5	TRBD1	TGTGCCAGCAGCTCGGGACAGCTGGGCGAGACCCAGTACTTC	CASSSGQLGETQYF